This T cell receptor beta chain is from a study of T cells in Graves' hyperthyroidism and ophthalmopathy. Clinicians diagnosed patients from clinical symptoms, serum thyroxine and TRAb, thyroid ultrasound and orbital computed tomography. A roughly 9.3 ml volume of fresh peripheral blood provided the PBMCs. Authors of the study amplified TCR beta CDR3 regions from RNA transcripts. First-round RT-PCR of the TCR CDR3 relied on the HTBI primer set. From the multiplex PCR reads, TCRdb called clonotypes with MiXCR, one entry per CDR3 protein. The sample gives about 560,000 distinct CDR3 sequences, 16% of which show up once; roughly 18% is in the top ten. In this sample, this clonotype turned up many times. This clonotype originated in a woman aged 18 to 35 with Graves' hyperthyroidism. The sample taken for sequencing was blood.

Here the CDR3 reads CASSFGGSSGNTIYF. The DNA of the CDR3 is TGTGCCAGCAGCTTCGGCGGTAGCTCTGGAAACACCATATATTTT. The rearrangement joins TRBV11-1 to TRBJ1-3; no clear D. The CDR3 runs 15 residues. The V end was cut by 3 bases, the J end by 0 bases, with 9 bases between. In germline, CDR1 is SGHAT, CDR2 FQDESV (reference sequence).